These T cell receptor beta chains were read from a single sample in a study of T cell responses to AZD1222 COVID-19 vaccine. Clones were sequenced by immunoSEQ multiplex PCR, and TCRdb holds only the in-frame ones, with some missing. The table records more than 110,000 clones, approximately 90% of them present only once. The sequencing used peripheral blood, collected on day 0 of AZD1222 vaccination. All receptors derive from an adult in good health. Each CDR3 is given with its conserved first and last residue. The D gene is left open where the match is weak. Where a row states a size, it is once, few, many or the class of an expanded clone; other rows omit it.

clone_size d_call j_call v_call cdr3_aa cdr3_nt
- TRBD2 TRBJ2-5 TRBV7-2 CASSLELNSGRTQETQYF TGTGCCAGCAGCTTAGAGCTTAATAGCGGGAGGACGCAAGAGACCCAGTACTTC
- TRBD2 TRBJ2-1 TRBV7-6 CASSPMQGTSGYYNEQFF TGTGCCAGCAGCCCGATGCAGGGGACTAGCGGCTATTACAATGAGCAGTTCTTC
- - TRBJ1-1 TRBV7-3 CASSLQGMNTEAFF TGTGCCAGCAGCTTACAGGGGATGAACACTGAAGCTTTCTTT
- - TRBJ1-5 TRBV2 CASTAGTSSNQPQHF TGTGCCAGCACCGCCGGGACATCTAGCAATCAGCCCCAGCATTTT
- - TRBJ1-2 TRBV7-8 CASSLGPLDGYTF TGTGCCAGCAGCTTAGGGCCTCTCGATGGCTACACCTTC
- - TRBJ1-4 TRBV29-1 CSVEGTDSTNEKLFF TGCAGCGTCGAAGGGACCGACTCAACTAATGAAAAACTGTTTTTT
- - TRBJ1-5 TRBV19 CASRLIRDSNQPQHF TGTGCCAGTAGACTTATTCGGGACAGCAATCAGCCCCAGCATTTT
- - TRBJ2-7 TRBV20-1 CSASGEDSSAYEQYF TGCAGTGCTAGTGGCGAGGACTCTTCCGCCTACGAGCAGTACTTC
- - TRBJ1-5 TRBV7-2 CASSLGRGQPQHF TGTGCCAGCAGCTTAGGCAGGGGTCAGCCCCAGCATTTT
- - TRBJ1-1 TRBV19 CASSDMMNTEAFF TGTGCCAGTAGCGACATGATGAACACTGAAGCTTTCTTT
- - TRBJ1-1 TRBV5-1 CASSWGPGTDEAFF TGCGCCAGCAGCTGGGGCCCGGGGACCGATGAAGCTTTCTTT
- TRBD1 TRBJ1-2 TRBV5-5 CASSYYGQGDYGYTF TGTGCCAGCAGCTATTACGGACAGGGTGACTATGGCTACACCTTC
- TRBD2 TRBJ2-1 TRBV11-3 CASSLSGSGLYNEQFF TGTGCCAGCAGCTTATCGGGTAGCGGGCTATACAATGAGCAGTTCTTC
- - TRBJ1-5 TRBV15 CATSQGFVVQPQHF TGTGCCACCAGTCAGGGGTTCGTGGTTCAGCCCCAGCATTTT
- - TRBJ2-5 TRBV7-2 CASSVNSPRGAETQYF TGTGCCAGCAGCGTCAACTCCCCCCGGGGCGCAGAGACCCAGTACTTC
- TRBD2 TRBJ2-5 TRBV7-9 CASSPPLAGEVETQYF TGTGCCAGCAGCCCACCCCTAGCGGGAGAGGTGGAGACCCAGTACTTC
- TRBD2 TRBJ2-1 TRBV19 CASTGSGSYNEQFF TGTGCCAGCACCGGAAGCGGGAGCTACAATGAGCAGTTCTTC
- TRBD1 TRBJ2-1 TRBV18 CASSPGQGFNEQFF TGTGCCAGCTCACCGGGACAGGGTTTCAATGAGCAGTTCTTC
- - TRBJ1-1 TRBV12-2 CASRLAHKGTGRTEAFF TGTGCAAGTCGCTTAGCGCATAAGGGGACAGGGAGGACTGAAGCTTTCTTT
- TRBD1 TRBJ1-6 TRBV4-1 CASSQGQGMRNSPLHF TGCGCCAGCAGCCAGGGACAGGGGATGAGGAATTCACCCCTCCACTTT
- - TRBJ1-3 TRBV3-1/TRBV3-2 CASSQDGGNTIYF TGTGCCAGCAGCCAAGATGGCGGAAACACCATATATTTT
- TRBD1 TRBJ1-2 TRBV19 CASSAQGQGNYGYTF TGTGCCAGTTCGGCTCAGGGACAGGGAAACTATGGCTACACCTTC
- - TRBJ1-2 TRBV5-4 CASSLEGYSYGYTF TGTGCCAGCAGCTTGGAGGGGTACAGCTATGGCTACACCTTC
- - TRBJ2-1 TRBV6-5 CASSYGAGGVDEQFF TGTGCCAGCAGTTACGGGGCAGGGGGGGTGGATGAGCAGTTCTTC
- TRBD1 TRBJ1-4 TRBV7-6 CARPQGAWEKLFF TGTGCCCGCCCCCAGGGGGCTTGGGAAAAACTGTTTTTT
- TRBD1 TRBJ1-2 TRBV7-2 CASSLNRDPGGYGYTF TGTGCCAGCAGCTTAAACCGGGACCCAGGGGGCTATGGCTACACCTTC
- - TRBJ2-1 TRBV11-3 CASSLDPGGFNEQFF TGTGCCAGCAGCTTAGATCCCGGGGGCTTTAATGAGCAGTTCTTC
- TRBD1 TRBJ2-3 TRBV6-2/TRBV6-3 CASSAPRRDRGRSTQYF TGTGCCAGCAGTGCTCCCCGCCGGGACAGGGGGCGAAGTACGCAGTATTTT
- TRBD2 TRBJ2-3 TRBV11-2 CASSSRLAEQSSTDTQYF TGTGCCAGCAGCTCGAGACTAGCCGAACAGTCTAGCACAGATACGCAGTATTTT
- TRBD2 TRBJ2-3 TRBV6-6 CASGEAGGPTDTQYF TGTGCCAGCGGGGAAGCGGGGGGCCCCACAGATACGCAGTATTTT
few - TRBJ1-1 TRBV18 CASSPGRNTEAFF TGTGCCAGCTCACCTGGACGGAACACTGAAGCTTTCTTT
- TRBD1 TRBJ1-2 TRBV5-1 CASSLDLRGFNGYTF TGCGCCAGCAGCTTGGACCTCAGGGGGTTCAATGGCTACACCTTC
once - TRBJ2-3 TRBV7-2 CASSLDAGLLTDTQYF TGTGCCAGCAGCTTAGACGCAGGGCTCCTGACAGATACGCAGTATTTT
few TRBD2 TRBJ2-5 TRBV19 CASSSRLAGGTQETQYF TGTGCCAGTAGTTCCCGACTAGCGGGGGGCACTCAAGAGACCCAGTACTTC
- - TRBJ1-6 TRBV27 CASRSAHSPLHF TGTGCCAGCAGGTCAGCCCATTCACCCCTCCACTTT
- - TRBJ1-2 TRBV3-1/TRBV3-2 CASSQDLVQLNYGYTF TGTGCCAGCAGCCAAGATCTCGTACAGCTGAACTATGGCTACACCTTC
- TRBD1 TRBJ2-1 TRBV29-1 CSVTPDRGENEQFF TGCAGCGTTACCCCCGACAGGGGAGAAAATGAGCAGTTCTTC
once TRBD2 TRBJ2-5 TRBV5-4 CASSRGREGGTQYF TGTGCCAGCAGCCGAGGACGGGAGGGAGGGACCCAGTACTTC
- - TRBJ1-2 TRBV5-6 CASSPSWDGYTF TGTGCCAGCAGCCCCAGTTGGGATGGCTACACCTTC
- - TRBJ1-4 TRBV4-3 CASSPRLQTNEKLFF TGCGCCAGCAGCCCCCGCCTCCAAACTAATGAAAAACTGTTTTTT
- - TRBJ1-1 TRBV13 CASSLGPEIEAFF TGTGCCAGCAGCTTAGGGCCCGAGATTGAAGCTTTCTTT